This passage covers 24 T cell receptor beta chains from one sample sequenced in a study of type 1 and type 2 diabetes patients. PCR was run on genomic DNA. The TCR beta CDR3 region was amplified using 30 forward and 13 reverse primers. TCRdb fed the multiplex PCR reads into MiXCR, producing one record per CDR3 protein. Of about 290,000 distinct CDR3 sequences in the sample, roughly 44% are singletons; the top ten hold roughly 15%. Sequences were obtained from peripheral blood mononuclear cells (PBMCs). These receptors were taken from a man aged 18 to 29 with type 2 diabetes.

On this clonotype itself: A read error may be the cause here, since a much bigger clone is one base away. This is likely a read error, given that the CDR3 carries no conserved phenylalanine or tryptophan at its end. The V gene is TRBV7-9, the J gene TRBJ2-1; the match to TRBD2 covers 10 bases. The germline gives CDR1 SEHNR, CDR2 FQNEAQ (reference sequence). V shed 9 bases, J shed 9 bases, and the junction held 14 bases outside the gene matches. CDR3 length equals 15 residues. The CDR3 DNA follows: TGTGCCAGTACCCCGACTAGCGGGTTCGGTGGTGAGCAGTTCTCC. It specifies CASTPTSGFGGEQFS.

The chain joins TRBV25-1 to TRBJ1-5; possible D gene TRBD1, 5 bases. CDR1 is MGHDK and CDR2 is SYGVNS in the germline V gene. V was shortened by 2 bases and J by 7 bases, with 12 bases between the two germline ends. This CDR3 comprises 14 residues. CDR3 sequence (DNA): TGTGCCAGCAGTGAACAGGGAAAAGACCAGCCCCAGCATTTT. This encodes CASSEQGKDQPQHF. Based on the CDR3 plus reference TRBV25-1 and TRBJ1-5, the full variable domain is EADIYQTPRYLVIGTGKKITLECSQTMGHDKMYWYQQDPGMELHLIHYSYGVNSTEKGDLSSESTVSRIRTEHFPLTLESARPSHTSQYLCASSEQGKDQPQHFGDGTRLSIL.

The V gene is TRBV5-1, the J gene TRBJ2-2; tentatively, D is TRBD1 (5 bases). CDR1 and CDR2 from the germline V gene are SGHRS and YFSETQ. Trimming cost V 2 bases and J 7 bases, with 9 bases left between them. The CDR3 sequence is 13 residues long. The DNA of the CDR3 is TGCGCCAGCAGCTTACAGGTTCGCGGGGAGCTGTTTTTT. Its protein is CASSLQVRGELFF.

The genes are TRBV7-2 and TRBJ2-7, with 8 bases identical to TRBD2. Losses at the gene ends were 4 bases for V and 1 base for J; bases not matched to a gene: 6. The CDR3 runs to 15 residues. Germline assignment: CDR1 SGHTA and CDR2 FQGNSA. This CDR3 is CASSSGSGSSYEQYF. The CDR3 DNA sequence: TGTGCCAGCAGCTCGGGAAGCGGGAGTTCCTACGAGCAGTACTTC.

This rearrangement joins TRBV11-2 to TRBJ1-2, with 9 nucleotides matching TRBD1. Germline CDR1 and CDR2: SGHAT and FQNNGV. CDR3 length: 15 amino acids. J lost 4 bases, V lost 6 bases, and 9 bases had no gene match. DNA for the CDR3: TGTGCCAGCAGGAGATACAGGGGGCGCCGCTATGGCTACACCTTC. Its translation is CASRRYRGRRYGYTF.

This clonotype was counted between two and nine times. The chain recombines TRBV24-1 with TRBJ2-3; D not resolved. The germline V and J ends were trimmed by 3 bases and 1 base, with 7 bases remaining between them. The V gene's germline CDR1 is KGHDR and CDR2 SFDVKD. This CDR3 has 14 residues. The CDR3 DNA follows: TGTGCCACCAGTGATGGGTGGGGCACAGATACGCAGTATTTT. The encoded protein is CATSDGWGTDTQYF.

V and J are TRBV5-1 and TRBJ1-1; tentative D call: TRBD1 (5 bases). The CDR3 spans 13 residues. V lost 5 bases, J lost 3 bases, and 11 bases lay in between. CDR1 and CDR2 from the germline V gene are SGHRS and YFSETQ. The CDR3 loop reads CASSWRGDTEAFF. The CDR3 nucleotides read TGCGCCAGCAGTTGGAGGGGTGACACTGAAGCTTTCTTT.

This clonotype is a singleton in its sample. The chain joins TRBV20-1 to TRBJ2-3, with 8 nucleotides matching TRBD1. The V and J ends lost 1 base and 4 bases, in that order; junction bases with no gene match: 7. The V gene's germline CDR1 is DFQATT and CDR2 SNEGSKA (reference sequence). The CDR3 loop spans 15 amino acids. The CDR3 coding sequence is TGCAGTGCTAGAGGGTCAGGGGGCGTCTCAGATACGCAGTATTTT. It specifies CSARGSGGVSDTQYF.

This chain connects TRBV19 to TRBJ2-1, with 16 nucleotides matching TRBD2. V lost 7 bases and J lost 9; bases outside the gene matches: 18. In germline, CDR1 is LNHDA, CDR2 SQIVND (reference sequence). This CDR3 has 19 residues. The DNA of the CDR3 is TGTGCCAGTACTCAGACGGGGACTAGCGGGAGGGCCATTCTTAGTGAGCAGTTCTTC. Translating it yields CASTQTGTSGRAILSEQFF.

Only a few counts were recorded for this clonotype. This chain joins TRBV10-2 and TRBJ2-1, with 8 nucleotides matching TRBD2. There are 14 residues in the CDR3. The V gene end was trimmed by 6 bases and the J gene end by 2 bases; junction bases not matched to a gene: 3. Germline-derived CDR1 and CDR2 are WSHSY and SAAADI. CDR3 nucleotide sequence: TGCGCCAGCAGGGAAGCGGGGGCCTACAATGAGCAGTTCTTC. This translates into CASREAGAYNEQFF.

Many counts were recorded for this clonotype. Here the CDR3 reads CASSVGGLGTEAFF. CDR3 sequence (DNA): TGCGCCAGCAGTGTTGGGGGGCTGGGCACTGAAGCTTTCTTT. The rearrangement uses TRBV10-1 and TRBJ1-1; TRBD1 is a possible D gene (6 bases). With 4 bases removed from V and 4 bases from J, the gap between germline ends came to 13 bases. Germline values: CDR1 WNHNN, CDR2 SYGVQD (reference sequence). The CDR3 runs 14 residues.

This clonotype showed up many times. The V and J genes are TRBV10-1 and TRBJ1-2, with 7 nucleotides matching TRBD1. In germline, CDR1 is WNHNN, CDR2 SYGVQD (reference sequence). The V segment lost 4 bases and the J segment 3 bases; nucleotides outside the gene matches: 11. The CDR3 has 16 amino acids. CDR3 sequence: CASSGSPGQHYYGYTF. CDR3 in DNA: TGCGCCAGCAGTGGAAGTCCGGGACAGCATTACTATGGCTACACCTTC.

The V call is TRBV5-1, the J call TRBJ2-5; D may correspond to TRBD1 or TRBD2 (5 bases each). The germline V gene encodes CDR1 SGHRS and CDR2 YFSETQ. V shed 4 bases and J shed 4 bases, with 14 bases lying between them. The CDR3 loop spans 14 amino acids. CDR3 DNA sequence: TGCGCCAGCAGCCCGGGGACCCGGGGAGAGACCCAGTACTTC. It translates to CASSPGTRGETQYF.

The V call is TRBV7-8, the J call TRBJ2-5; the D gene is possibly TRBD1 (5 bases). The CDR3 contains 14 residues. Germline V lookup: CDR1 SGHVS, CDR2 FQNEAQ. V was shortened by 0 bases and J by 1 base, with 6 bases between the two germline ends. The CDR3 sequence is CASSLATVQETQYF. For the CDR3, the DNA is TGTGCCAGCAGCTTAGCGACAGTCCAAGAGACCCAGTACTTC.

The rearrangement joins TRBV20-1 to TRBJ1-2, with D perhaps TRBD1 (6 bases). V lost 3 bases to trimming and J lost 5 bases, with 16 bases between them. There are 14 residues in the CDR3. CDR1 and CDR2 (germline): DFQATT, SNEGSKA (reference sequence). DNA of the CDR3: TGCAGTGCTAGTGGCGGGGGCCCTAGATATGGCTACACCTTC. Protein product: CSASGGGPRYGYTF.

CDR3 loop: CATSRDPGGSGNTIYF. In DNA, the CDR3 is TGTGCCACCAGCAGAGATCCAGGGGGCTCTGGAAACACCATATATTTT. The chain has TRBV15 and TRBJ1-3; 7 nucleotides agree with TRBD1. J gave up 0 bases and V 0 bases, and 2 bases lay outside the gene matches. This CDR3 is 16 amino acids long. Per the germline V gene, CDR1 is LNHNV and CDR2 is YYDKDF (reference sequence).

V gene TRBV2 combines with J gene TRBJ2-3; 8 nucleotides line up with TRBD2. This CDR3 comprises 17 residues. V was clipped by 6 bases and J by 2 bases; unmatched bases: 13. Germline CDR1 reads SNHLY; CDR2 reads FYNNEI. CDR3 protein: CASSIGTTSGSTDTQYF. In DNA, the CDR3 is TGTGCCAGCAGCATTGGAACAACTAGCGGTTCCACAGATACGCAGTATTTT.

V and J are TRBV11-2 and TRBJ2-1; D call uncertain. Germline lookup yields CDR1 SGHAT and CDR2 FQNNGV. The ends were cut back, 2 bases at V and 9 bases at J, with 5 bases in the middle. The CDR3 consists of 11 residues. The CDR3 reads CASSLSTEQFF. The CDR3 nucleotides read TGTGCCAGCAGCTTATCCACTGAGCAGTTCTTC.

In DNA form, the CDR3 reads TGTGCCAGCAGTTACTATTCGGGACAGACGGCTGGCTCCTATAATTCACCCCTCCACTTT. It encodes CASSYYSGQTAGSYNSPLHF. J is TRBJ1-6 and V is TRBV6-6; 7 bases agree with TRBD1. Germline CDR1 reads MNHNY; CDR2 reads SVGAGI (reference sequence). The CDR3 consists of 20 residues. V shed 1 base and J 0 bases; nucleotides not matched to a gene: 12.

The gene calls are TRBV19 and TRBJ1-2, with 10 bases matching TRBD1. The germline V gene has CDR1 LNHDA and CDR2 SQIVND (reference sequence). This CDR3 has 14 residues. V lost 6 bases and J lost 5; bases outside the gene matches: 6. CDR3: CASSTTGQGYGYTF. In DNA form, the CDR3 reads TGTGCCAGTAGCACGACGGGACAGGGGTATGGCTACACCTTC.

This clonotype was picked up a small number of times. The chain has TRBV7-3 and TRBJ1-1; D not certain. There are 13 residues in the CDR3. Germline assignment: CDR1 SGHTA and CDR2 FQGTGA. Trimming took 0 bases from V and 13 from J, leaving 15 bases between them. Here the CDR3 reads CASSLTVPVGVFF. The CDR3 DNA sequence: TGTGCCAGCAGCTTAACGGTGCCTGTTGGTGTTTTCTTT.

The V call is TRBV2, the J call TRBJ2-3, with TRBD1 identical over 7 bases. V shed 6 bases, J shed 3 bases, and the junction held 9 bases outside the gene matches. From germline, CDR1 is SNHLY and CDR2 FYNNEI. The CDR3 extends over 15 amino acids. In DNA form, the CDR3 reads TGTGCCAGCAGCCTCGACAGGGTTGGAACAGATACGCAGTATTTT. Translation gives CASSLDRVGTDTQYF.

In nucleotides, the CDR3 is TGTGCCAGCAGCTTAGCGCACCGGACAGGGGGCACGCAGCCCCAGCATTTT. Amino acid sequence: CASSLAHRTGGTQPQHF. The rearrangement links TRBV7-8 to TRBJ1-5; the match to TRBD1 covers 11 bases. This CDR3 has 17 residues. Per germline, CDR1 SGHVS and CDR2 FQNEAQ. Losses at the gene ends were 0 bases for V and 7 bases for J; bases not matched to a gene: 8. The full variable domain, with the rest looked up from reference TRBV7-8 and TRBJ1-5, is GAGVSQSPRYKVAKRGQDVALRCDPISGHVSLFWYQQALGQGPEFLTYFQNEAQLDKSGLPSDRFFAERPEGSVSTLKIQRTQQEDSAVYLCASSLAHRTGGTQPQHFGDGTRLSIL.

The rearrangement uses TRBV12-3 or TRBV12-4 and TRBJ1-4; 7 positions agree with TRBD1. The CDR3 sequence is 14 residues long. Trimming at V came to 6 bases and at J to 7 bases, leaving 8 bases not matched to a gene. In nucleotides, the CDR3 is TGTGCCAGCAGACAGACAGGGATGGGTGAAAAACTGTTTTTT. This gives the protein CASRQTGMGEKLFF.